One T cell receptor beta chain is described in this entry. Its antigen remains unidentified. Trimming shortened V by 4 bases and J by 2 bases, and 11 bases separated the two germline ends. The CDR3 is made up of 14 amino acids. Germline V gene lookup returns CDR1 LGHNA and CDR2 YSLEER. Library preparation tagged each individual cDNA molecule with a unique molecular identifier. How the authors handled the data: Approximately 99,000 TCRs per sample was the median, with a range of roughly 23,224 to 750,000. TCRdb processed the RACE reads anew with MiXCR; each CDR3 protein has one entry. Here the V and J calls rest on TCRdb's processing, not on the authors' analysis. The data show 30,000 to 40,000 distinct CDR3 sequences, around 5.9% seen once. The data were taken from a study of human T cells and chemical hapten exposure. Study-wide context: Largely, small differences in pooled library volume made per-sample TCR yields vary.

General study results and limits: Unchanged with DPC sensitization were TCRs above 1 in 1000 frequency.

Time point given: healthy volunteer bleed at 6 weeks. Someone pulled total RNA out of unfractionated whole blood. The receptor's source is a human donor in good health. Some clones in this sample may be carry-over from other donors' samples. Input material: whole blood. The chain employs TRBV4-3 and TRBJ2-5; D perhaps matches TRBD1 (5 bases). DNA for the CDR3: TGCGCCAGCAGCCGTAACCAGGGTCAAGAGACCCAGTACTTC. It encodes CASSRNQGQETQYF.